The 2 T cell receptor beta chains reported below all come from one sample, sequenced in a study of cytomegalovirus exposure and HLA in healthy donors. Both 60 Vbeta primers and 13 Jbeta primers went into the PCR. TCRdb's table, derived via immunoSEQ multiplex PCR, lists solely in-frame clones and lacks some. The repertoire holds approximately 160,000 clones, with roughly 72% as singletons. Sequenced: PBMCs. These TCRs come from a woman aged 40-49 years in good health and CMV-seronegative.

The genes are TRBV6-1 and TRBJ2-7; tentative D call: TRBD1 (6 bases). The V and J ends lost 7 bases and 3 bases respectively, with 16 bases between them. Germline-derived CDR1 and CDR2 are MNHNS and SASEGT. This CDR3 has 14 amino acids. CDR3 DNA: TGTGCCAGCACCGACTGGACAGAGATCTACGAGCAGTACTTC. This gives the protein CASTDWTEIYEQYF.

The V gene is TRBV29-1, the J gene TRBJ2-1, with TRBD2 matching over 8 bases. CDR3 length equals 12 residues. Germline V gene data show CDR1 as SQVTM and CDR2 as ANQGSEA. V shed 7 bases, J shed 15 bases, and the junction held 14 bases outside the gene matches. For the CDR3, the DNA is TGCAGCGCCGTCGGAGAGGCGGGGGGCGGGTTCTTC. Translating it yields CSAVGEAGGGFF.